The source of this T cell receptor (beta chain) is a study of T-cell reconstitution after alpha-beta-depleted transplantation in children. Trimming removed 3 bases from V and 9 bases from J; junction bases left unmatched: 11. CDR1 is MNHEY and CDR2 is SMNVEV in the germline V gene (reference sequence). The CDR3 has 18 amino acids. As concerns this clonotype: What it binds is unknown.

Notes on the study in general: The origin of alpha-beta T cells about two months after transplant was reportedly several hundred expanded graft clones. Diversity of TCRbeta at day 60 was high in some patients, arising from surviving recipient T cells and thymic progenitors. From newly produced T cells came most of the T-cell counts and diversity one year after transplant.

TCRbeta library construction was performed incorporating unique molecular identifiers. Via MiXCR, TCRdb re-called the PCR reads, giving one row per CDR3 protein. The sample contains about 110,000 distinct CDR3 sequences, about 6.5% of which appear only once. This chain links TRBV27 with TRBJ2-1; 16 nucleotides align to TRBD2. The sequence was obtained from a male patient between 2 and 10 years old who had a stem cell transplant for acute lymphoblastic leukemia, so the T cells may come from the graft donor. The sequencing here drew on PBMCs, mostly from graft donor cells, taken 360 days after TCRalphabeta/CD19-depleted stem cell transplant. The CDR3 sequence is CASSFSLGLAGGPSEQFF. The CDR3 coding sequence is TGTGCCAGCAGTTTTTCGTTGGGACTAGCGGGGGGGCCATCTGAGCAGTTCTTC.